This T cell receptor beta chain is drawn from a study of identical twins. General study points: Without tracking the same donors, conclusions rested on cross-sectional statistical analysis. Low generation-probability sequences were in excess among twin-shared out-of-frame alpha sequences. Within cord blood, abundant beta clonotypes carried fewer insertions, but memory repertoires showed no such trend.

Unique molecular identifiers were present on cDNA, and template switching added a universal primer site. TCRdb reanalysed the 5' RACE reads using MiXCR and keeps one entry per CDR3 protein. In the table there are 540,000 or so distinct CDR3 sequences, around 20% of which are singletons. V was shortened by 3 bases and J by 3 bases, with 12 bases between the two germline ends. The CDR3 runs 14 residues. Germline CDR1 DFQATT, CDR2 SNEGSKA (reference sequence). This clonotype was found a few times. What it binds is unknown. These sequences were also reported in another study, on yellow fever vaccine responses in identical twins.

Sequenced: CD4+ T cells sorted from blood. The receptor was isolated from a woman aged 18 to 35 in good health. This sequence joins TRBV20-1 and TRBJ1-5, with TRBD1 as a possible D gene (5 bases). Written as DNA, the CDR3 is TGCAGTGCTAGGGGACCCCTCAACAATCAGCCCCAGCATTTT. Amino acid sequence: CSARGPLNNQPQHF.